One and the same sample provided the 18 T cell receptor beta chains below, sequenced in a study of tissue T cells after allogeneic stem cell transplantation. Assay used: immunoSEQ multiplex PCR; TCRdb lists only in-frame clones, some missing. The sample consists of around 40,000 clones, roughly 92% of them appearing once. The starting material was blood, obtained before transplantation. The receptors were sampled from a woman aged 40-69 years who later had graft-versus-host disease after an allogeneic stem cell transplant.

This clone was recorded only once. V is TRBV25-1 and J is TRBJ2-7; D is unresolved. V lost 3 bases and J 2 bases, leaving 11 bases between the germline ends. CDR1 and CDR2 (germline): MGHDK, SYGVNS. The CDR3 covers 14 residues. This chain's CDR3 is CASSEHIPPYEQYF. CDR3 bases: TGTGCCAGCAGTGAGCATATACCACCCTACGAGCAGTACTTC.

This chain links TRBV27 with TRBJ1-4; 7 nucleotides align to TRBD1. Germline V gene data show CDR1 as MNHEY and CDR2 as SMNVEV (reference sequence). V shed 6 bases and J 6 bases; nucleotides not matched to a gene: 13. This CDR3 region has 16 residues. The CDR3 loop is CASSAQQGKSHEKLFF. CDR3 in DNA: TGTGCCAGCAGCGCCCAACAGGGGAAATCTCATGAAAAACTGTTTTTT.

This chain connects TRBV25-1 to TRBJ2-7; no firm D call. With 4 bases removed from V and 0 bases from J, the gap between germline ends came to 10 bases. Looked up from germline, CDR1 is MGHDK and CDR2 is SYGVNS. The CDR3 extends over 14 amino acids. CDR3 bases: TGTGCCAGCAGTGCTCCAAGGAGCTCCTACGAGCAGTACTTC. This translates into CASSAPRSSYEQYF.

The chain links TRBV6-2 or TRBV6-3 to TRBJ2-1, with 10 bases identical to TRBD2. Per germline, CDR1 MNHEY and CDR2 SVGEGT. Losses at the gene ends were 5 bases for V and 4 bases for J; bases not matched to a gene: 2. The CDR3 runs to 14 residues. The CDR3 nucleotides are TGTGCCAGCAGTCAACTAGCGGGGTACAATGAGCAGTTCTTC. Its translation is CASSQLAGYNEQFF.

The chain joins TRBV10-1 to TRBJ2-5; 7 bases fit TRBD2. Germline lookup yields CDR1 WNHNN and CDR2 SYGVQD (reference sequence). The V gene end was trimmed by 2 bases and the J gene end by 5 bases; junction bases not matched to a gene: 5. This CDR3 region has 14 residues. CDR3 residues: CASSEAGESETQYF. CDR3 nucleotides: TGCGCCAGCAGTGAGGCGGGAGAGTCGGAGACCCAGTACTTC.

This chain joins TRBV10-2 and TRBJ2-1; D is undetermined. V was trimmed by 4 bases and J by 10 bases, leaving 14 bases between them. The length of the CDR3 is 13 residues. Germline loops: CDR1 WSHSY, CDR2 SAAADI. The chain's CDR3 is CASSASSSGEQFF. The CDR3 DNA is TGCGCCAGCAGTGCATCCTCCTCAGGAGAGCAGTTCTTC.

This clone was observed a single time. The rearrangement joins TRBV6-1 to TRBJ1-6; D gene uncertain. Germline-derived CDR1 and CDR2 are MNHNS and SASEGT. V lost 11 bases and J lost 0, with 8 bases in between. There are 13 residues in the CDR3. The CDR3 DNA sequence: TGTGCCGCGGCAGGCTCCTATAATTCACCCCTCCACTTT. This sequence encodes CAAAGSYNSPLHF.

The count of this clone is one. This chain links TRBV30 with TRBJ2-5; maybe TRBD2 (5 bases). From germline, CDR1 is GTSNPN and CDR2 SVGIG (reference sequence). The CDR3 is 12 residues long. V was clipped by 3 bases and J by 1 base, with 6 bases between them. In DNA, the CDR3 is TGTGCCTGGAGCCGGGGCCAAGAGACCCAGTACTTC. This codes for CAWSRGQETQYF.

This CDR3 reads CASSQDSHVQSGNTIYF. CDR3 nucleotides: TGCGCCAGCAGCCAAGACAGCCACGTTCAATCTGGAAACACCATATATTTT. This chain joins TRBV4-1 and TRBJ1-3; D remains unclear. The germline V gene encodes CDR1 MGHRA and CDR2 YSYEKL. The V end lost 0 bases, the J end lost 1 base, and 13 bases lay between the germline ends. This CDR3 contains 17 residues.

This chain joins TRBV12-3 or TRBV12-4 and TRBJ2-2, with D unresolved. V lost 3 bases, J lost 6 bases, and 5 bases lay in between. The CDR3 runs to 12 residues. The CDR3 spells CASSFGPGELFF. CDR3 bases: TGTGCCAGCAGTTTCGGTCCCGGGGAGCTGTTTTTT.

V and J are TRBV25-1 and TRBJ2-1, with 13 bases aligning to TRBD2. The CDR3 is made up of 18 amino acids. Germline CDR1 MGHDK, CDR2 SYGVNS. J lost 8 bases, V lost 3 bases, and 13 bases had no gene match. In DNA, the CDR3 is TGTGCCAGCAGTGACGGACTAGCGGGAGCGGGCCGAGAGGATGAGCAGTTCTTC. Its protein is CASSDGLAGAGREDEQFF.

The V and J genes are TRBV27 and TRBJ2-7; D remains unclear. The CDR3 totals 14 residues. Germline V lookup: CDR1 MNHEY, CDR2 SMNVEV (reference sequence). Between the trimmed V and J ends, which lost 5 bases and 3 bases, there was a span of 14 bases. The CDR3 region is CASSPAGPNYEQYF. The CDR3 bases are TGTGCCAGCAGTCCCGCCGGGCCGAACTACGAGCAGTACTTC.

J is TRBJ1-3 and V is TRBV4-1, with D perhaps matching TRBD1 (5 bases). V lost 4 bases to trimming and J lost 0 bases, with 16 bases between them. The V gene's germline CDR1 is MGHRA and CDR2 YSYEKL. The CDR3 is made up of 17 amino acids. The CDR3 protein is CASSPARDPGSGNTIYF. CDR3 nucleotides: TGCGCCAGCAGCCCAGCCCGGGACCCCGGCTCTGGAAACACCATATATTTT.

The chain employs TRBV2 and TRBJ2-1; 10 positions agree with TRBD2. Germline CDR1 and CDR2: SNHLY and FYNNEI. The CDR3 runs to 15 residues. V was pared by 3 bases and J by 12 bases, with 11 bases of the junction left unmatched. CDR3 region: CASSDGELAGIGQFF. For the CDR3, the DNA is TGTGCCAGCAGTGATGGGGAACTAGCGGGAATCGGGCAGTTCTTC.

The V call is TRBV15, the J call TRBJ1-1; D is possibly TRBD1 (5 bases). CDR1 is LNHNV, CDR2 YYDKDF, per germline (reference sequence). This CDR3 is 16 amino acids long. Trimming pared 2 bases from V and 1 base from J, leaving 14 bases between. The CDR3 spells CATSRPPAGENTEAFF. The CDR3 nucleotides are TGTGCCACCAGCAGACCCCCCGCGGGGGAGAACACTGAAGCTTTCTTT.

The chain couples TRBV7-9 to TRBJ2-1, with 8 positions matching TRBD1. The CDR3 sequence is 14 residues long. With V trimmed by 4 bases and J by 8 bases, 7 bases remained unmatched. The germline CDR1 and CDR2 sequences are SEHNR and FQNEAQ (reference sequence). The CDR3: CASSSRTGLDEQFF. CDR3 nucleotides: TGTGCCAGCAGCTCTCGGACAGGGTTGGATGAGCAGTTCTTC.

The J gene is TRBJ2-1, the V gene TRBV7-2, with 12 bases lining up with TRBD2. CDR3 size: 15 residues. Germline V gene lookup returns CDR1 SGHTA and CDR2 FQGNSA. Trimming cost V 5 bases and J 15 bases; bases outside gene matches: 14. The CDR3 loop is CASSPPGLAGKKRFF. The CDR3 nucleotides are TGTGCCAGCAGCCCTCCGGGACTAGCGGGCAAAAAGCGGTTCTTC.

This clone was found once. The chain joins TRBV6-6 to TRBJ1-5; D is undetermined. Trimming took 6 bases from V and 6 from J, leaving 9 bases between them. Per the germline V gene, CDR1 is MNHNY and CDR2 is SVGAGI (reference sequence). The CDR3 covers 12 residues. CDR3 nucleotide sequence: TGTGCCAGCAGCCAAGACGTTCAGCCCCAGCATTTT. Its protein product is CASSQDVQPQHF.